The 29 T cell receptor beta chains reported below all come from one sample, sequenced in a study of beta chain features in type 1 diabetes. Since all of the isolated RNA was reverse transcribed, expressed TCRB transcripts were what got sequenced. TCRdb's copy holds only in-frame clones and misses some; the assay was immunoSEQ multiplex PCR. The sample holds about half a million clones, roughly an eighth seen once. The sample was naive CD4+ T cells from blood. These receptors came from a woman aged 18-35 years in good health.

The CDR3 DNA follows: TGTGCCACCACGAATCCCTACAGGGGTGTCTACAATGAGCAGTTCTTC. Its translation is CATTNPYRGVYNEQFF. The chain couples TRBV7-8 to TRBJ2-1; TRBD1 aligns across 7 bases. The germline V gene encodes CDR1 SGHVS and CDR2 FQNEAQ. The J segment lost 3 bases and the V segment lost 10 bases, leaving 15 bases of the junction unmatched. The CDR3 sequence is 16 residues long.

This clone was seen a handful of times. The chain links TRBV29-1 to TRBJ1-1; D not resolved. Deletions cut 0 bases from V and 1 base from J, with 9 bases between. This CDR3 comprises 14 residues. CDR1 and CDR2 (germline): SQVTM, ANQGSEA. The CDR3 is CSVEDWYKNTEAFF. Written as DNA, the CDR3 is TGCAGCGTTGAAGATTGGTACAAGAACACTGAAGCTTTCTTT.

The V call is TRBV6-5, the J call TRBJ1-2; D is ambiguous. Trimming took off 5 bases at V and 2 bases at J, with 9 bases between the two ends. CDR3 length equals 13 residues. Germline V gene data show CDR1 as MNHEY and CDR2 as SVGAGI. The CDR3 spells CASSMTINYGYTF. In DNA form, the CDR3 reads TGTGCCAGCAGTATGACAATCAACTATGGCTACACCTTC.

This chain uses TRBV4-3 with TRBJ2-3; tentative D call: TRBD2 (5 bases). V was cut by 3 bases and J by 0 bases, with 7 bases left in between. Germline assignment: CDR1 LGHNA and CDR2 YSLEER. The CDR3 has 14 amino acids. CDR3 amino acids: CASSQSGSTDTQYF. Here the CDR3 DNA reads TGCGCCAGCAGCCAGAGCGGTAGCACAGATACGCAGTATTTT.

This clone was found many times. The rearrangement uses TRBV15 and TRBJ2-3; 8 nucleotides line up with TRBD2. CDR1 LNHNV and CDR2 YYDKDF come from the germline V gene (reference sequence). The V and J ends lost 5 bases and 2 bases, in that order; junction bases with no gene match: 6. CDR3 length: 15 amino acids. The CDR3 nucleotides are TGTGCCACCAGCCGAGTAGCGGGATACACAGATACGCAGTATTTT. The encoded protein is CATSRVAGYTDTQYF.

The CDR3 protein is CASSLTGQGNGYTF. CDR3 nucleotide sequence: TGTGCCAGCAGTTTGACGGGACAGGGGAATGGCTACACCTTC. The rearrangement uses TRBV28 and TRBJ1-2, with 10 bases lining up with TRBD1. The CDR3 runs to 14 residues. Germline trimming cut 3 bases from V and 6 bases from J; bases unmatched to any gene: 4. From germline, CDR1 is MDHEN and CDR2 SYDVKM.

This chain uses TRBV18 with TRBJ2-1; D is uncertain. This CDR3 is built from 12 residues. Between the trimmed V and J ends, which lost 2 bases and 10 bases, there was a span of 9 bases. The germline CDR1 and CDR2 sequences are KGHSH and LQKENI. The CDR3 nucleotides read TGTGCCAGCTCACCAAACAAGGACGAGCAGTTCTTC. It yields the protein CASSPNKDEQFF. The full variable domain, with the rest looked up from reference TRBV18 and TRBJ2-1, is NAGVMQNPRHLVRRRGQEARLRCSPMKGHSHVYWYRQLPEEGLKFMVYLQKENIIDESGMPKERFSAEFPKEGPSILRIQQVVRGDSAAYFCASSPNKDEQFFGPGTRLTVL.

Only a few counts were recorded for this clone. V is TRBV29-1 and J is TRBJ1-5, with D maybe TRBD1 (5 bases). V was shortened by 1 base and J by 5 bases, with 9 bases between the two germline ends. Germline V lookup: CDR1 SQVTM, CDR2 ANQGSEA. This CDR3 is 13 amino acids long. The CDR3 loop is CSVEGDGDQPQHF. The DNA for the CDR3 is TGCAGCGTTGAAGGGGACGGAGATCAGCCCCAGCATTTT.

The chain recombines TRBV6-6 with TRBJ2-5; D possibly corresponds to TRBD2 (5 bases). CDR3 length: 15 amino acids. V was shortened by 0 bases and J by 4 bases, with 12 bases between the two germline ends. Germline loops: CDR1 MNHNY, CDR2 SVGAGI (reference sequence). CDR3 loop: CASSYSGWTRETQYF. CDR3 DNA sequence: TGTGCCAGCAGTTACTCTGGGTGGACTCGAGAGACCCAGTACTTC.

Turning to this clone: At the DNA level, this CDR3 is encoded by other sequences in the same sample as well. This sequence joins TRBV18 and TRBJ2-5; D unclear. CDR1 KGHSH and CDR2 LQKENI come from the germline V gene. Deletions cut 2 bases from V and 1 base from J, with 5 bases between. The CDR3 extends over 13 amino acids. The CDR3 here is CASSPGLQETQYF. The CDR3 bases are TGTGCCAGCTCACCAGGTCTCCAAGAGACCCAGTACTTC.

This clone was counted a few times. The rearrangement uses TRBV7-8 and TRBJ2-3, with 7 bases aligning to TRBD2. This CDR3 region has 18 residues. Germline CDR1 is SGHVS and CDR2 is FQNEAQ. V trimming: 5 bases; J trimming: 4 bases; junction bases outside the gene matches: 18. CDR3 region: CASSPMWGGLTKADTQYF. The CDR3 bases are TGTGCCAGCAGCCCCATGTGGGGGGGGTTGACTAAGGCAGATACGCAGTATTTT.

This clone was seen a few times. The J gene is TRBJ2-1, the V gene TRBV4-3; D may be TRBD1 (5 bases). Germline values: CDR1 LGHNA, CDR2 YSLEER. V lost 0 bases to trimming and J lost 3 bases, with 15 bases between them. This CDR3 has 17 amino acids. The CDR3 sequence: CASSQDPRVGHYNEQFF. The CDR3, as DNA: TGCGCCAGCAGCCAAGATCCCAGGGTTGGGCACTACAATGAGCAGTTCTTC.

This clone was seen more than once but under ten times. This rearrangement joins TRBV4-2 to TRBJ1-6; no clear D gene. Germline V CDR1 and CDR2: LGHNA, YNFKEQ. Trimming shortened V by 2 bases and J by 6 bases, and 17 bases separated the two germline ends. The CDR3 has 17 residues. The CDR3: CASSQTVLPWGNSPLHF. CDR3 coding DNA: TGTGCCAGCAGCCAAACTGTCCTACCTTGGGGTAATTCACCCCTCCACTTT.

This rearrangement joins TRBV21-1 to TRBJ2-5. TRBV21-1 is deemed a pseudogene. The CDR3 spans 14 residues. The CDR3 region is CASSKGAVQETQYF. As DNA, the CDR3 is TGTGCCAGCAGCAAAGGGGCGGTCCAAGAGACCCAGTACTTC.

V gene TRBV7-2 combines with J gene TRBJ2-4; no reliable D call. The CDR3 has 12 amino acids. Looked up from germline, CDR1 is SGHTA and CDR2 is FQGNSA. Trimming took 4 bases from V and 9 from J, leaving 10 bases between them. Here the CDR3 reads CASSSDFGIQYF. The CDR3 DNA reads as TGTGCCAGCAGCTCAGACTTCGGCATTCAGTACTTC.

The J gene is TRBJ1-1, the V gene TRBV18; the D gene is possibly TRBD1 (5 bases). V was pared by 3 bases and J by 5 bases, with 16 bases between. Per germline, CDR1 KGHSH and CDR2 LQKENI. The length of the CDR3 is 15 residues. CDR3 sequence reads: CASSPRDVFLTEAFF. CDR3 nucleotide sequence: TGTGCCAGCTCACCGCGGGACGTTTTTTTGACTGAAGCTTTCTTT.

V and J are TRBV14 and TRBJ2-3, with TRBD1 as a possible D gene (6 bases). This CDR3 contains 13 residues. Trimming cost V 3 bases and J 4 bases, with 8 bases left between them. The V gene's germline CDR1 is SGHDN and CDR2 FVKESK. The CDR3 here is CASSQRGSDTQYF. The CDR3 nucleotides read TGTGCCAGCAGCCAGAGGGGGTCAGATACGCAGTATTTT.

The chain links TRBV28 to TRBJ2-5; D perhaps matches TRBD1 (5 bases). The V end was cut by 5 bases, the J end by 9 bases, with 10 bases between. The CDR3 is 11 residues long. CDR1 and CDR2 from the germline V gene are MDHEN and SYDVKM. CDR3 sequence reads: CASSPKGAQYF. In DNA, the CDR3 is TGTGCCAGCAGTCCTAAAGGGGCCCAGTACTTC. The full variable domain, rest sourced from reference TRBV28 and TRBJ2-5, is DVKVTQSSRYLVKRTGEKVFLECVQDMDHENMFWYRQDPGLGLRLIYFSYDVKMKEKGDIPEGYSVSREKKERFSLILESASTNQTSMYLCASSPKGAQYFGPGTRLLVL.

V is TRBV4-1 and J is TRBJ2-1, with D possibly matching TRBD2 (6 bases). Germline values: CDR1 MGHRA, CDR2 YSYEKL. This CDR3 has 13 amino acids. V dropped 5 bases and J dropped 15 bases, with 20 bases sitting between them. The DNA for the CDR3 is TGCGCCAGCAGCGGGCATCTAGCGCGAAATAGGTTCTTC. This encodes CASSGHLARNRFF.

This CDR3 is CASSLVGGAPPFF. CDR3 DNA sequence: TGTGCCAGCAGCTTAGTGGGCGGGGCTCCCCCGTTCTTC. The rearrangement joins TRBV7-2 to TRBJ2-1, with D tentatively TRBD2 (6 bases). V gave up 1 base and J gave up 15 bases, with 16 bases separating them. Looked up from germline, CDR1 is SGHTA and CDR2 is FQGNSA. The CDR3 is 13 amino acids.

V usage is TRBV5-4 and J usage is TRBJ2-3; 7 bases agree with TRBD2. J was trimmed by 2 bases and V by 0 bases; bases with no gene match: 9. The CDR3 is 17 residues long. Germline CDR1 and CDR2: SGHNT and YYREEE (reference sequence). The CDR3 DNA is TGTGCCAGCAGCTTGGCCGGCGGGGGTTCCGTCACAGATACGCAGTATTTT. This gives the protein CASSLAGGGSVTDTQYF. Based on the CDR3 plus reference TRBV5-4 and TRBJ2-3, the full variable domain is ETGVTQSPTHLIKTRGQQVTLRCSSQSGHNTVSWYQQALGQGPQFIFQYYREEENGRGNFPPRFSGLQFPNYSSELNVNALELDDSALYLCASSLAGGGSVTDTQYFGPGTRLTVL.

This clone was seen a few times. This sequence joins TRBV6-1 and TRBJ2-7; D may correspond to TRBD1 or TRBD2 (5 bases each). V dropped 10 bases and J dropped 3 bases, with 16 bases sitting between them. The CDR3 is 13 amino acids. CDR1 is MNHNS, CDR2 SASEGT, per germline. In DNA form, the CDR3 reads TGTGCCACCAACGTCGGGGCTTTCTACGAGCAGTACTTC. Amino acid sequence: CATNVGAFYEQYF.

This rearrangement joins TRBV7-2 to TRBJ2-7; D is undetermined. Germline assignment: CDR1 SGHTA and CDR2 FQGNSA. The length of the CDR3 is 13 residues. Trimming removed 2 bases at V and 6 bases at J, with 11 bases between. The CDR3 DNA sequence: TGTGCCAGCAGCTTATCGGCTGGAACCGAGCAGTACTTC. This gives the protein CASSLSAGTEQYF.

This clone was counted many times. The chain combines TRBV30 with TRBJ2-1; the match to TRBD1 covers 11 bases. In germline, CDR1 is GTSNPN, CDR2 SVGIG (reference sequence). The CDR3 is 15 residues long. J was trimmed by 8 bases and V by 2 bases; bases with no gene match: 8. The CDR3 loop reads CAWSMGTGGRDEQFF. CDR3 nucleotides: TGTGCCTGGAGTATGGGGACAGGGGGTAGGGATGAGCAGTTCTTC. The full variable domain, in which reference TRBV30 and TRBJ2-1 provide the parts outside the CDR3, is SQTIHQWPATLVQPVGSPLSLECTVEGTSNPNLYWYRQAAGRGLQLLFYSVGIGQISSEVPQNLSASRPQDRQFILSSKKLLLSDSGFYLCAWSMGTGGRDEQFFGPGTRLTVL.

A few counts support this clone. The genes are TRBV2 and TRBJ2-1; perhaps TRBD2 as D (6 bases). The CDR3 sequence is 14 residues long. Trimming stripped 7 bases from V and 4 bases from J, with 14 bases between. The germline gives CDR1 SNHLY, CDR2 FYNNEI. The CDR3: CASIGLRGYNEQFF. The CDR3 bases are TGTGCCAGCATTGGGTTGCGGGGATACAATGAGCAGTTCTTC.

The chain employs TRBV7-2 and TRBJ2-5; weak D call: TRBD2 (5 bases). In germline, CDR1 is SGHTA, CDR2 FQGNSA. The CDR3 contains 14 residues. Trimming took off 5 bases at V and 5 bases at J, with 15 bases between the two ends. CDR3 sequence: CASSAVGWEETQYF. The CDR3 nucleotides are TGTGCCAGCAGCGCGGTGGGCTGGGAGGAGACCCAGTACTTC.

The rearrangement joins TRBV6-1 to TRBJ2-7; the match to TRBD1 covers 11 bases. Germline CDR1 and CDR2: MNHNS and SASEGT. The CDR3 covers 15 residues. V shed 6 bases, J shed 5 bases, and the junction held 9 bases outside the gene matches. The CDR3 nucleotides read TGTGCCAGCAGAACCCCGGACAGGGGGCACGACGAGCAGTACTTC. Translated, it gives CASRTPDRGHDEQYF.

This clone was detected a few times. V and J are TRBV5-1 and TRBJ2-7, with 9 bases lining up with TRBD2. The CDR3 extends over 14 amino acids. Per germline, CDR1 SGHRS and CDR2 YFSETQ. The ends lost 5 bases at V and 2 bases at J; junction bases unmatched: 5. The CDR3 coding sequence is TGCGCCAGCAGGGGGACTAGCAGTCCCTACGAGCAGTACTTC. This encodes CASRGTSSPYEQYF.

There are many counts of this clone. This chain connects TRBV21-1 to TRBJ2-7; the table's TRBD1 call for D was not verified on the DNA. TRBV21-1 is a pseudogene segment. The CDR3 length is 14 residues. CDR3 nucleotide sequence: TGTGCCAGCAGGGCGACAGAGACCCCGTACGAGCAGTACGTC. Translation: CASRATETPYEQYV.